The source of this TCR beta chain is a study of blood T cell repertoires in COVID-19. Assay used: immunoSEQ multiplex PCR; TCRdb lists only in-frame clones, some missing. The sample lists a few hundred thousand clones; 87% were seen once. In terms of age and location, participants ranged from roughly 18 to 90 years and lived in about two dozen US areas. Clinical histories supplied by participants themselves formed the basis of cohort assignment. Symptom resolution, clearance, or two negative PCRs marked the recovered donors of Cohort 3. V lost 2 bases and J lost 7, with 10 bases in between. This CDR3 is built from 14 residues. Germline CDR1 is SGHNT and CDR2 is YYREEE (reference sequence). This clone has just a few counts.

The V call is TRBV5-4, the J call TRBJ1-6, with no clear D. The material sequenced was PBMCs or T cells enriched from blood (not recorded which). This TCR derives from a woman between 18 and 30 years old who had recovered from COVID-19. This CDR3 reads CASSFPSGNSPLHF. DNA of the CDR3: TGTGCCAGCAGCTTTCCTTCGGGGAATTCACCCCTCCACTTT.